The entry below gives a single T cell receptor (beta chain) sequence along with its context. Its antigen is still unknown. An expansion of CD8+CD57+ cells by flow cytometry had been shown in patients chosen for sequencing. There were no patients without severe acquired aplastic anemia. The template for TCR beta VDJ and CDR3 sequence profiling was genomic DNA. MiXCR, run by TCRdb on the reads, gives a single entry per CDR3 protein. Seen here are under 250,000 distinct CDR3 sequences, more than 45% observed once, and the top ten hold about 7.8%. Per germline, CDR1 DFQATT and CDR2 SNEGSKA (reference sequence). This CDR3 spans 20 amino acids. V lost 0 bases and J lost 6; bases outside the gene matches: 19. These data come from a study of CD8+CD57+ T cells in acquired aplastic anemia. Study results and limitations: It was found that some 31 CD8+ CDR3 sequences were shared between patients and controls.

Sample: sorted CD4+, CD8+, or CD8+CD57+ T cells (not recorded which) from PBMCs. V gene TRBV20-1 combines with J gene TRBJ2-1; 11 bases match TRBD1. The TCR comes from a human donor with aplastic anemia. CDR3 region: CSARDVRTGGKTTKTNEQFF. In DNA form, the CDR3 reads TGCAGTGCTAGAGATGTGAGGACAGGGGGCAAAACAACCAAAACCAATGAGCAGTTCTTC.